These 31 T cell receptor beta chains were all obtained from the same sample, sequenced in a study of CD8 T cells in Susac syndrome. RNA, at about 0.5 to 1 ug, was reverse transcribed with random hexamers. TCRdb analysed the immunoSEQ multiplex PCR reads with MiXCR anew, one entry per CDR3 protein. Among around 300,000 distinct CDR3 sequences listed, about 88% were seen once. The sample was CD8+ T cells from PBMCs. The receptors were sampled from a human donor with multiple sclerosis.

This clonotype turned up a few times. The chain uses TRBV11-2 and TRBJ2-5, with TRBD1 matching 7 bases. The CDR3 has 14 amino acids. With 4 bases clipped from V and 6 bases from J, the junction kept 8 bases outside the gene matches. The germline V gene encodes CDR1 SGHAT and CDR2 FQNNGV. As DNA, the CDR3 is TGTGCCAGCAGCTCGATACAGGGGTCGCAGACCCAGTACTTC. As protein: CASSSIQGSQTQYF.

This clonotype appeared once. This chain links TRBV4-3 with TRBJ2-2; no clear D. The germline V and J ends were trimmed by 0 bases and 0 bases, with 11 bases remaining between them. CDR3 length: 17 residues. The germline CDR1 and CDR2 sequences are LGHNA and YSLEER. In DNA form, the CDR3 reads TGCGCCAGCAGCCAAGAAAGTACCTCCACGAACACCGGGGAGCTGTTTTTT. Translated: CASSQESTSTNTGELFF.

The CDR3 bases are TGTGCCAGCAGCGCCTGGGAGGACAGGGCCGGAGATACGCAGTATTTT. It codes for CASSAWEDRAGDTQYF. This rearrangement joins TRBV5-5 to TRBJ2-3; TRBD1 agrees at 8 bases. In germline, CDR1 is SGHKS, CDR2 YYEKEE (reference sequence). The CDR3 is 16 residues long. The V gene end was trimmed by 4 bases and the J gene end by 5 bases; junction bases not matched to a gene: 12. The variable domain in full, completed from reference TRBV5-5 and TRBJ2-3, reads DAGVTQSPTHLIKTRGQQVTLRCSPISGHKSVSWYQQVLGQGPQFIFQYYEKEERGRGNFPDRFSARQFPNYSSELNVNALLLGDSALYLCASSAWEDRAGDTQYFGPGTRLTVL.

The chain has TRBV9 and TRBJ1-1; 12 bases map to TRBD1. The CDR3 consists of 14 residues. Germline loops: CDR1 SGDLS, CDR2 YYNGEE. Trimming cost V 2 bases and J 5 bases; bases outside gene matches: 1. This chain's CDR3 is CASSVGQGATEAFF. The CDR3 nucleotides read TGTGCCAGCAGCGTGGGACAGGGGGCGACTGAAGCTTTCTTT.

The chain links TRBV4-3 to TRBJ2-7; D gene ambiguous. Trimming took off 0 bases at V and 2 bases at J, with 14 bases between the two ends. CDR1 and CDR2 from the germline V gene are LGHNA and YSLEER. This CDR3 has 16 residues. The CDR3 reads CASSQERRFEPYEQYF. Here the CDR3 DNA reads TGCGCCAGCAGCCAAGAACGCAGGTTCGAGCCCTACGAGCAGTACTTC.

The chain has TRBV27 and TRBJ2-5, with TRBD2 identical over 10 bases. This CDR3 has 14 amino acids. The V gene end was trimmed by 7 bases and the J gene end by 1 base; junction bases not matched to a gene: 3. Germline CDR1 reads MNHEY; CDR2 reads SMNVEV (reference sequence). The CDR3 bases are TGTGCCAGCAAAGGACTAGCGGTCCAAGAGACCCAGTACTTC. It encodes CASKGLAVQETQYF.

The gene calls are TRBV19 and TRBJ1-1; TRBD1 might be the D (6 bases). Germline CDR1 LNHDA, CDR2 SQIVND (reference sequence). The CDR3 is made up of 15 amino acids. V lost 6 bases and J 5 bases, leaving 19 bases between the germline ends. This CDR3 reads CASRPPGAESTEAFF. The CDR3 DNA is TGTGCCAGTAGGCCCCCGGGGGCAGAAAGTACTGAAGCTTTCTTT.

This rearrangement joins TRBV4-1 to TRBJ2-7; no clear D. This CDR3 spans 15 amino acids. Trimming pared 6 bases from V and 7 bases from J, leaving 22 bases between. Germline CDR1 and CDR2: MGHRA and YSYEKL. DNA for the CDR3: TGCGCCAGCAGTCAGACCGTGGGCAGGCCCGGGGAGCAGTACTTC. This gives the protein CASSQTVGRPGEQYF.

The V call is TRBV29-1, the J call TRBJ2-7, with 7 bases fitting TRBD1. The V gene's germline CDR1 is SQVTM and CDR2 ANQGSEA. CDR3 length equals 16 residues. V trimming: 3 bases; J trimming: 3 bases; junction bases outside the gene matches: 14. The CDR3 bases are TGCAGCGTTGATGGGGGTCCGTCAGGGACAGACTACGAGCAGTACTTC. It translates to CSVDGGPSGTDYEQYF.

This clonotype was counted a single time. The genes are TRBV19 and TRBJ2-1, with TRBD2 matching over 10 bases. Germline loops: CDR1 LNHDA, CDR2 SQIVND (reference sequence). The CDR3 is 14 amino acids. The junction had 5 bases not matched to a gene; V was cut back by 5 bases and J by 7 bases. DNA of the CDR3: TGTGCCAGTAGTTGGCTAGCGGGAGCGAATGAGCAGTTCTTC. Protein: CASSWLAGANEQFF.

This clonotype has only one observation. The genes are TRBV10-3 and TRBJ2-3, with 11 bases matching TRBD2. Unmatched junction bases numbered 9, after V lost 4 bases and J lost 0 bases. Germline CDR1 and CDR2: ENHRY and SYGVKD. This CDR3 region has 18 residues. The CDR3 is CAISGSGGVELSTDTQYF. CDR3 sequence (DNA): TGTGCCATCAGTGGTAGCGGGGGGGTCGAGCTTAGCACAGATACGCAGTATTTT.

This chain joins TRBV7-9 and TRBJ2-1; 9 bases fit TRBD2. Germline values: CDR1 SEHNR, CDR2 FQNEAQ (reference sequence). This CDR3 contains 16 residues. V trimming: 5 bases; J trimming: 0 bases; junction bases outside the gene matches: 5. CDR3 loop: CASSPTSGFSYNEQFF. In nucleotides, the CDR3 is TGTGCCAGCAGCCCTACTAGCGGGTTCTCCTACAATGAGCAGTTCTTC. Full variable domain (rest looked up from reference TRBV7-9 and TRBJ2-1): DTGVSQNPRHKITKRGQNVTFRCDPISEHNRLYWYRQTLGQGPEFLTYFQNEAQLEKSRLLSDRFSAERPKGSFSTLEIQRTEQGDSAMYLCASSPTSGFSYNEQFFGPGTRLTVL.

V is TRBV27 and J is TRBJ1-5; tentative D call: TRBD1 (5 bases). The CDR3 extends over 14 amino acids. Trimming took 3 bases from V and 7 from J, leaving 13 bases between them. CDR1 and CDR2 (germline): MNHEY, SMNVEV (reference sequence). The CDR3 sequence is CASSFQGSGQPQHF. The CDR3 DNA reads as TGTGCCAGCAGTTTTCAGGGCTCGGGGCAGCCCCAGCATTTT.

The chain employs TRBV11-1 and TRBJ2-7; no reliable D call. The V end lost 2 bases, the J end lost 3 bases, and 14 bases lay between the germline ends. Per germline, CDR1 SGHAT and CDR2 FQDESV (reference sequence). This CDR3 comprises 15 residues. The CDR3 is CASSLLSWGYYEQYF. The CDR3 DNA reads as TGTGCCAGCAGCTTACTCTCCTGGGGTTACTACGAGCAGTACTTC.

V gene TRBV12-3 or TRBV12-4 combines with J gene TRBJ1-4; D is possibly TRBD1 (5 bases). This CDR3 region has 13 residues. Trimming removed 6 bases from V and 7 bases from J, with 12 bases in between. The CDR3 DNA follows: TGTGCCAGCAGCCCTCTGGGGGTTGAAAAACTGTTTTTT. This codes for CASSPLGVEKLFF.

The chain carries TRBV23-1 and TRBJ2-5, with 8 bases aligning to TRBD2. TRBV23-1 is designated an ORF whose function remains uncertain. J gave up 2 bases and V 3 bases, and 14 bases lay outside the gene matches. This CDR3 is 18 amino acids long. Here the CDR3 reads CASSQLGGGRVMQETQYF. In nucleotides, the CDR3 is TGCGCCAGCAGTCAGCTCGGGGGGGGCAGGGTAATGCAAGAGACCCAGTACTTC.

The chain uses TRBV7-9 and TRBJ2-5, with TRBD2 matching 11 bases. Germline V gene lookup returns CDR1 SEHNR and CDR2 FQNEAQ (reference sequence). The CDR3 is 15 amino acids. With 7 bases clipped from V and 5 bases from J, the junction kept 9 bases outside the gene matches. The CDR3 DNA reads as TGTGCCAGCAAGAGGACTAGCGGGTTTTGGGAGACCCAGTACTTC. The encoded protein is CASKRTSGFWETQYF. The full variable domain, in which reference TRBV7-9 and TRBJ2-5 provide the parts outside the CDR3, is DTGVSQNPRHKITKRGQNVTFRCDPISEHNRLYWYRQTLGQGPEFLTYFQNEAQLEKSRLLSDRFSAERPKGSFSTLEIQRTEQGDSAMYLCASKRTSGFWETQYFGPGTRLLVL.

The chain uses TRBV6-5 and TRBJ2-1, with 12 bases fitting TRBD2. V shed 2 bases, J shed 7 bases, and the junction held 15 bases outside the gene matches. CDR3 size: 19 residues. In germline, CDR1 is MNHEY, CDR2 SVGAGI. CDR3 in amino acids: CASSYGPGTSGLLKNEQFF. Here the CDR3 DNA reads TGTGCCAGCAGTTACGGTCCCGGGACTAGCGGGTTGTTGAAGAATGAGCAGTTCTTC.

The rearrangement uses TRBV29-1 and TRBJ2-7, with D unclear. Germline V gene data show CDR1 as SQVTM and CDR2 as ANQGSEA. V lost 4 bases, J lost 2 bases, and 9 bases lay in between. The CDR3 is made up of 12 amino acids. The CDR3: CSVGVSTYEQYF. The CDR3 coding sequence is TGCAGCGTTGGTGTCAGCACCTACGAGCAGTACTTC.

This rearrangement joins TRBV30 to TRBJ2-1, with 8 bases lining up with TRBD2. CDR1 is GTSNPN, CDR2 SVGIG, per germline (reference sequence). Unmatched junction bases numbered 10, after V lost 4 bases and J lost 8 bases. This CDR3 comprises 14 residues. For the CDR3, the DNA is TGTGCCTGGATCAGTAGCGGGACCTCTGATGAGCAGTTCTTC. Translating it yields CAWISSGTSDEQFF.

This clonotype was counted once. CDR3 nucleotide sequence: TGTGCCAGCAGTACCCGGGACCGCGCGTGGAACACTGAAGCTTTCTTT. Translation: CASSTRDRAWNTEAFF. The chain recombines TRBV6-1 with TRBJ1-1; D perhaps matches TRBD1 (5 bases). The CDR3 sequence is 16 residues long. CDR1 and CDR2 from the germline V gene are MNHNS and SASEGT. Trimming stripped 5 bases from V and 1 base from J, with 17 bases between.

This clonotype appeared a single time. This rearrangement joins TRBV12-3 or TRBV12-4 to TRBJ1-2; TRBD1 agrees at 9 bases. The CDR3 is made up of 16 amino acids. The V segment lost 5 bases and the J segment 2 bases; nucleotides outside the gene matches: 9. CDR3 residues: CASSLPGQGPNYGYTF. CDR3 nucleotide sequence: TGTGCCAGCAGTCTTCCGGGACAGGGACCAAACTATGGCTACACCTTC.

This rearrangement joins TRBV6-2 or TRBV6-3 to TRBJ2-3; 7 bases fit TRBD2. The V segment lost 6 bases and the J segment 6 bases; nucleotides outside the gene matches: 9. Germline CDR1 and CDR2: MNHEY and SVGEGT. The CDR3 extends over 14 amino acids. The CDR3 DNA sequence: TGTGCCAGCAGCCTCTTGACTAGCTCGGATACGCAGTATTTT. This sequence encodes CASSLLTSSDTQYF.

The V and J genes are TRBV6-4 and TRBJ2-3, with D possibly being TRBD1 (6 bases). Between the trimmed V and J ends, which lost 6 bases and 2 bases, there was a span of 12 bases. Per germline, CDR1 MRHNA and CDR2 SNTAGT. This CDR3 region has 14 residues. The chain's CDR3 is CASSPQGNTDTQYF. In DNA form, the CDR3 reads TGTGCCAGCAGCCCACAGGGAAACACAGATACGCAGTATTTT.

The CDR3, as DNA: TGCAGTGCTAGAGTGAGGGAACCCTACGAGCAGTACTTC. This gives the protein CSARVREPYEQYF. The V and J genes are TRBV20-1 and TRBJ2-7; D might be TRBD2 (5 bases). With 1 base removed from V and 2 bases from J, the gap between germline ends came to 9 bases. This CDR3 has 13 amino acids. Germline CDR1 is DFQATT and CDR2 is SNEGSKA (reference sequence).

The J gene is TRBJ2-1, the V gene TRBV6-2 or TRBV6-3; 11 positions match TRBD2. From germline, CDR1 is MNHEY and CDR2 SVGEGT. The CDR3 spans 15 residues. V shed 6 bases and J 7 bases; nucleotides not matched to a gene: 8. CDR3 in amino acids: CASSLSGLAANEQFF. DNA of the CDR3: TGTGCCAGCAGCCTCTCGGGACTAGCGGCTAATGAGCAGTTCTTC.

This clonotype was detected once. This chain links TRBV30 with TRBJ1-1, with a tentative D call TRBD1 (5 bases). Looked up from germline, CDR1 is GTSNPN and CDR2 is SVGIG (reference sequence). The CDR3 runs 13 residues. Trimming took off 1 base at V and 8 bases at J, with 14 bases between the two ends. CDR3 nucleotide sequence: TGTGCCTGGAGTGAGGTAGGACACGGCGAAGCTTTCTTT. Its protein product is CAWSEVGHGEAFF.

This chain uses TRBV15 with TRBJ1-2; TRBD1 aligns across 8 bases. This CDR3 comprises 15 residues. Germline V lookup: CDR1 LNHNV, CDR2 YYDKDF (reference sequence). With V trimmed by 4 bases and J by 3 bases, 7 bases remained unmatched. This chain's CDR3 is CATSISRTGYYGYTF. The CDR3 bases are TGTGCCACCAGCATTTCGAGGACAGGGTACTATGGCTACACCTTC.

The CDR3 protein is CASSWSSYNSPLHF. For the CDR3, the DNA is TGTGCCAGCAGTTGGAGCTCCTATAATTCACCCCTCCACTTT. The chain is built from TRBV27 and TRBJ1-6; no reliable D call. The CDR3 is made up of 14 amino acids. Germline V gene lookup returns CDR1 MNHEY and CDR2 SMNVEV (reference sequence). V gave up 4 bases and J gave up 0 bases, with 4 bases separating them.

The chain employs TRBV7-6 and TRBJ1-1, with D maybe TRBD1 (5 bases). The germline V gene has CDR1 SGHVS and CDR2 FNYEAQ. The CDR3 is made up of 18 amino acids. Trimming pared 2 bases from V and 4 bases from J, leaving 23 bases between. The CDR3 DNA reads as TGTGCCAGCAGCTTACCTTTAAGGGGCGCAGAACGATCCACTGAAGCTTTCTTT. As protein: CASSLPLRGAERSTEAFF.

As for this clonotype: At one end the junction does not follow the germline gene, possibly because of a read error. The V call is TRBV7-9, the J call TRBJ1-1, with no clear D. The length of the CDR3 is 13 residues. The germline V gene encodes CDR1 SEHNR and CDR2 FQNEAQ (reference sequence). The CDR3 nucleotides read TGTGCCGGCAGCTTAGCTGGGAACACTGAAGCTTTCTTT. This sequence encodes CAGSLAGNTEAFF.